A single sample gave rise to the 18 T cell receptor beta chains below, sequenced in a study of T-cell memory formation after mild COVID-19. TCRdb ran MiXCR on the 5' RACE reads and lists one entry per CDR3 protein. The profile shows around 500,000 distinct CDR3 sequences, 15% to 20% of them singletons. The material sequenced was PBMCs or a T cell subset sorted from them (not recorded which). The source is an adult woman who had mild COVID-19 (a few samples of this study predate the infection). Cell type and time point are not known.

This clonotype turned up a few times. Germline and junction disagree at one end, which may indicate a read error. The chain carries TRBV29-1 and TRBJ1-2; 7 bases map to TRBD1. Germline-derived CDR1 and CDR2 are SQVTM and ANQGSEA. The CDR3 totals 12 residues. CDR3 coding DNA: TGCAGCGTTGAAGACTTACAGGGGAGGTTCAGTTTC. Translation: CSVEDLQGRFSF.

Ten or more counts support this clonotype. The chain is built from TRBV20-1 and TRBJ2-1, with 8 bases matching TRBD2. Germline V gives CDR1 DFQATT, CDR2 SNEGSKA (reference sequence). This CDR3 region has 17 residues. J gave up 5 bases and V 0 bases, and 12 bases lay outside the gene matches. The CDR3 sequence: CSARDAVAGFDNNEQFF. The CDR3 coding sequence is TGCAGTGCTAGAGATGCGGTAGCGGGGTTCGATAACAATGAGCAGTTCTTC.

This chain joins TRBV7-7 and TRBJ2-2, with D maybe TRBD2 (6 bases). V lost 5 bases to trimming and J lost 7 bases, with 14 bases between them. The CDR3 is 14 residues long. Germline loops: CDR1 SSHAT, CDR2 FNYEAQ (reference sequence). The CDR3 loop is CASSLTAGIGELFF. The CDR3 nucleotides read TGTGCCAGCAGCCTTACGGCGGGGATCGGGGAGCTGTTTTTT.

This clonotype has just a few counts. The chain employs TRBV20-1 and TRBJ2-5; 9 positions match TRBD2. The V segment lost 5 bases and the J segment 2 bases; nucleotides outside the gene matches: 9. This CDR3 spans 15 amino acids. Per the germline V gene, CDR1 is DFQATT and CDR2 is SNEGSKA (reference sequence). CDR3 sequence: CSAGPLAGEQETQYF. The DNA of the CDR3 is TGCAGTGCTGGACCCTTAGCGGGAGAACAAGAGACCCAGTACTTC.

V usage is TRBV5-4 and J usage is TRBJ1-2, with D hard to call. V lost 5 bases and J lost 4, with 27 bases in between. Germline values: CDR1 SGHNT, CDR2 YYREEE (reference sequence). The CDR3 is made up of 18 amino acids. CDR3 in amino acids: CASRLGGITFRPGYGYTF. In DNA form, the CDR3 reads TGTGCCAGCAGACTTGGTGGGATAACTTTCCGCCCGGGCTATGGCTACACCTTC.

This clonotype came up a few times. The chain has TRBV7-6 and TRBJ2-5; D may match TRBD1 or TRBD2 (7 bases each). CDR1 is SGHVS and CDR2 is FNYEAQ in the germline V gene. The CDR3 runs 22 residues. Trimming pared 0 bases from V and 3 bases from J, leaving 32 bases between. As DNA, the CDR3 is TGTGCCAGCAGCTTAGCGGCCGGAGGGGGGGACAAAAACCGGGACAGAGAAGAGACCCAGTACTTC. Its protein is CASSLAAGGGDKNRDREETQYF.

The chain employs TRBV20-1 and TRBJ2-7; D is undetermined. This CDR3 has 15 amino acids. The V gene lost 4 bases and the J gene lost 0 bases, with 16 bases spanning the gap. The germline V gene encodes CDR1 DFQATT and CDR2 SNEGSKA (reference sequence). CDR3 protein: CSATGVGSDSYEQYF. The CDR3 nucleotides are TGCAGTGCTACAGGTGTGGGATCGGACTCCTACGAGCAGTACTTC.

The V and J genes are TRBV12-3 or TRBV12-4 and TRBJ1-1; D is perhaps TRBD1 (6 bases). The CDR3 runs 13 residues. V was clipped by 6 bases and J by 10 bases, with 18 bases between them. The CDR3 coding sequence is TGTGCCAGCAGCCCCTACCCAGGGGTTCTAGCTTTCTTT. Its translation is CASSPYPGVLAFF.

V is TRBV7-2 and J is TRBJ1-5; maybe TRBD1 (6 bases). This CDR3 is 14 amino acids long. Per the germline V gene, CDR1 is SGHTA and CDR2 is FQGNSA. The V end was cut by 1 base, the J end by 9 bases, with 13 bases between. CDR3 residues: CASSLGDRSPPQHF. DNA for the CDR3: TGTGCCAGCAGCTTAGGAGACAGGAGTCCGCCCCAGCATTTT.

The chain couples TRBV5-1 to TRBJ2-7, with 8 bases fitting TRBD1. The CDR3 spans 16 residues. With 4 bases clipped from V and 0 bases from J, the junction kept 9 bases outside the gene matches. Germline V gene data show CDR1 as SGHRS and CDR2 as YFSETQ. In DNA form, the CDR3 reads TGCGCCAGCAGCAAGGCCGGGACAGGCCTCTCCTACGAGCAGTACTTC. This translates into CASSKAGTGLSYEQYF.

This clonotype was seen repeatedly, ten times or more. The rearrangement uses TRBV29-1 and TRBJ2-1; D is possibly TRBD2 (6 bases). V gave up 3 bases and J gave up 6 bases, with 24 bases separating them. Germline loops: CDR1 SQVTM, CDR2 ANQGSEA. This CDR3 spans 17 amino acids. CDR3 bases: TGCAGCGTTGACGGATTCTCTAGCGCGGGATGGATCAATGAGCAGTTCTTC. As protein: CSVDGFSSAGWINEQFF.

The table lists this clonotype with a few counts. The chain links TRBV30 to TRBJ1-2; TRBD1 might be the D (5 bases). CDR3 length equals 13 residues. The V end was cut by 3 bases, the J end by 2 bases, with 10 bases between. The germline V gene encodes CDR1 GTSNPN and CDR2 SVGIG (reference sequence). CDR3 bases: TGTGCCTGGAGAAGGGGCGACAACTATGGCTACACCTTC. This sequence encodes CAWRRGDNYGYTF.

This sequence joins TRBV7-6 and TRBJ2-1, with D unresolved. CDR3 length: 15 residues. The V and J ends lost 3 bases and 0 bases respectively, with 9 bases between them. The germline gives CDR1 SGHVS, CDR2 FNYEAQ. The CDR3 DNA is TGTGCCAGCAGCTTGAGGCTTAACTCCTACAATGAGCAGTTCTTC. It translates to CASSLRLNSYNEQFF. Filled out from reference TRBV7-6 and TRBJ2-1, the complete variable domain reads GAGVSQSPRYKVTKRGQDVALRCDPISGHVSLYWYRQALGQGPEFLTYFNYEAQQDKSGLPNDRFSAERPEGSISTLTIQRTEQRDSAMYRCASSLRLNSYNEQFFGPGTRLTVL.

The chain uses TRBV27 and TRBJ2-1; 13 bases map to TRBD2. The germline V gene encodes CDR1 MNHEY and CDR2 SMNVEV (reference sequence). V lost 4 bases to trimming and J lost 8 bases; unmatched junction nucleotides: 2. This CDR3 comprises 14 residues. DNA for the CDR3: TGTGCCAGCAGTTGGACTAGCGGGAGCCATGAGCAGTTCTTC. Its protein product is CASSWTSGSHEQFF.

The genes are TRBV5-1 and TRBJ1-1, with D tentatively TRBD1 (5 bases). This CDR3 has 16 amino acids. In germline, CDR1 is SGHRS, CDR2 YFSETQ. V was pared by 1 base and J by 0 bases, with 13 bases between. The CDR3 sequence: CASSLRSDSLNTEAFF. The CDR3 coding sequence is TGCGCCAGCAGCTTGAGGTCTGACAGTCTGAACACTGAAGCTTTCTTT. Using reference TRBV5-1 and TRBJ1-1 for the parts outside the CDR3, the full variable domain is KAGVTQTPRYLIKTRGQQVTLSCSPISGHRSVSWYQQTPGQGLQFLFEYFSETQRNKGNFPGRFSGRQFSNSRSEMNVSTLELGDSALYLCASSLRSDSLNTEAFFGQGTRLTVV.

V and J are TRBV25-1 and TRBJ1-1; D not resolved. CDR3 size: 12 residues. Trimming cost V 7 bases and J 4 bases, with 10 bases left between them. The germline CDR1 and CDR2 sequences are MGHDK and SYGVNS. The CDR3 reads CASTHRTTEAFF. CDR3 nucleotide sequence: TGTGCCAGCACCCACCGGACCACTGAAGCTTTCTTT.

The V call is TRBV5-1, the J call TRBJ1-2, with D uncertain. Germline values: CDR1 SGHRS, CDR2 YFSETQ. V shed 3 bases and J shed 2 bases, with 11 bases lying between them. This CDR3 region has 14 residues. CDR3 sequence (DNA): TGCGCCAGCAGCTCCCCAACAGCAAACTATGGCTACACCTTC. Residues: CASSSPTANYGYTF.

The chain recombines TRBV7-8 with TRBJ2-2; the match to TRBD2 covers 11 bases. Germline V gene data show CDR1 as SGHVS and CDR2 as FQNEAQ. J gave up 6 bases and V 6 bases, and 15 bases lay outside the gene matches. This CDR3 spans 18 amino acids. CDR3 region: CASSSALLAGGPPGELFF. The CDR3, as DNA: TGTGCCAGCAGTTCAGCGCTCCTAGCGGGAGGCCCCCCCGGGGAGCTGTTTTTT.